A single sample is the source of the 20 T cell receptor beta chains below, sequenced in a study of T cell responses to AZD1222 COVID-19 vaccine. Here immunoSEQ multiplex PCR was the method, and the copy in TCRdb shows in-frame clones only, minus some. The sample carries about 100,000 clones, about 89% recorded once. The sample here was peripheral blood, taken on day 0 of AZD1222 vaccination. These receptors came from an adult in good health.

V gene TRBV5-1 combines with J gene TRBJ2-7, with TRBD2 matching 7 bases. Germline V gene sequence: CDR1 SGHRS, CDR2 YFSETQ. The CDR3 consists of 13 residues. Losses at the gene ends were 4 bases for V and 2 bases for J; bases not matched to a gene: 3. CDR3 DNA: TGCGCCAGCAGCCCTAGCGGACCCTACGAGCAGTACTTC. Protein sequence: CASSPSGPYEQYF.

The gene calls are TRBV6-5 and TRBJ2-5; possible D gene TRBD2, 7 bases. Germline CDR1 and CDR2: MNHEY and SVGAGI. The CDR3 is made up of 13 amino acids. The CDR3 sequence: CASGGALQETQYF. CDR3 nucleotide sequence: TGTGCAAGTGGGGGGGCCTTGCAAGAGACCCAGTACTTC.

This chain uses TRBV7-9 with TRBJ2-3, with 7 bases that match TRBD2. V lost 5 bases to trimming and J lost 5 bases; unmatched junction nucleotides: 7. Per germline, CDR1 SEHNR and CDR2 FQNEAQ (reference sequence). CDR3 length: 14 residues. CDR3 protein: CASSQSGVGDTQYF. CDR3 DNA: TGTGCCAGCAGCCAGAGCGGGGTTGGAGATACGCAGTATTTT.

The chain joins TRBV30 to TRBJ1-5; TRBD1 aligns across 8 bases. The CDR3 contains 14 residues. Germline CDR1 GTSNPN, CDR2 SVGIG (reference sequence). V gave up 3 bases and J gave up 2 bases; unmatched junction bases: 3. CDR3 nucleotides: TGTGCCTGGAGCACGACAGGGGGCAATCAGCCCCAGCATTTT. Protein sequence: CAWSTTGGNQPQHF. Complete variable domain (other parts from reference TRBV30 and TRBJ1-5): SQTIHQWPATLVQPVGSPLSLECTVEGTSNPNLYWYRQAAGRGLQLLFYSVGIGQISSEVPQNLSASRPQDRQFILSSKKLLLSDSGFYLCAWSTTGGNQPQHFGDGTRLSIL.

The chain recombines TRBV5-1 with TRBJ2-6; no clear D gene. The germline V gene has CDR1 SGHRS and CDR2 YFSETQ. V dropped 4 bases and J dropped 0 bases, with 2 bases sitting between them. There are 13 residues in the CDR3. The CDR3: CASSTSGANVLTF. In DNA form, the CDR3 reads TGCGCCAGCAGCACCTCTGGGGCCAACGTCCTGACTTTC.

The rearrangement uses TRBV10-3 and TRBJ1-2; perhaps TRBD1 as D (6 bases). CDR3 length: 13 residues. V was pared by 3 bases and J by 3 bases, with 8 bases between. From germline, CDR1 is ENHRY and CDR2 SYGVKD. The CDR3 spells CAISDTGYYGYTF. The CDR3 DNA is TGTGCCATCAGTGACACAGGGTACTATGGCTACACCTTC.

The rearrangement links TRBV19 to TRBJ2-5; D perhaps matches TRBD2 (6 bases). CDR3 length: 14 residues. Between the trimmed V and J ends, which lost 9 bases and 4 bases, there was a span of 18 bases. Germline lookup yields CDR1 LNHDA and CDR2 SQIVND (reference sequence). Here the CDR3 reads CASSGVGGIETQYF. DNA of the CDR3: TGTGCCAGCTCCGGGGTGGGCGGGATAGAGACCCAGTACTTC. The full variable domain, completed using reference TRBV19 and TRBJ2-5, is DGGITQSPKYLFRKEGQNVTLSCEQNLNHDAMYWYRQDPGQGLRLIYYSQIVNDFQKGDIAEGYSVSREKKESFPLTVTSAQKNPTAFYLCASSGVGGIETQYFGPGTRLLVL.

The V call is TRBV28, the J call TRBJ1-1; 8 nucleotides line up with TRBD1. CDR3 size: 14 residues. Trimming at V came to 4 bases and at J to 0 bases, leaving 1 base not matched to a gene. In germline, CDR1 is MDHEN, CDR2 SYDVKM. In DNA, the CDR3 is TGTGCCAGCAGTTCGGGACAGGTGAACACTGAAGCTTTCTTT. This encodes CASSSGQVNTEAFF.

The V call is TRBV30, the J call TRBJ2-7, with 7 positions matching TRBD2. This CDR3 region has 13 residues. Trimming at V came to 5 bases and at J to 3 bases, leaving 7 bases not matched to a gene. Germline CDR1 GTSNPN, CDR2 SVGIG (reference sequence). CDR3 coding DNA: TGTGCCTGGGCATGGGGGGGAGGCTACGAGCAGTACTTC. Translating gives CAWAWGGGYEQYF.

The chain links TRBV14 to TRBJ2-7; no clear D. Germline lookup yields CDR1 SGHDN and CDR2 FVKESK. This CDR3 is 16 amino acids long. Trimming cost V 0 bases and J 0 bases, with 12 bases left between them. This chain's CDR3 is CASSQERPMGSYEQYF. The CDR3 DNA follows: TGTGCCAGCAGCCAAGAACGGCCGATGGGCTCCTACGAGCAGTACTTC.

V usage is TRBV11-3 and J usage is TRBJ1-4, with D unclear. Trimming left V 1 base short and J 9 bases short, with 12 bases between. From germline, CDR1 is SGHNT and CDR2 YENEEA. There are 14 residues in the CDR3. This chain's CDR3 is CASSLATPAQKLFF. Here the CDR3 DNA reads TGTGCCAGCAGCTTAGCCACACCCGCCCAAAAACTGTTTTTT.

CDR3 nucleotide sequence: TGTGCCAGCAGTTTGCGGCAGCAATATAATTCACCCCTCCACTTT. Protein sequence: CASSLRQQYNSPLHF. V and J are TRBV28 and TRBJ1-6, with unresolved D. The CDR3 is 15 amino acids. Germline CDR1 reads MDHEN; CDR2 reads SYDVKM. V was clipped by 3 bases and J by 4 bases, with 10 bases between them.

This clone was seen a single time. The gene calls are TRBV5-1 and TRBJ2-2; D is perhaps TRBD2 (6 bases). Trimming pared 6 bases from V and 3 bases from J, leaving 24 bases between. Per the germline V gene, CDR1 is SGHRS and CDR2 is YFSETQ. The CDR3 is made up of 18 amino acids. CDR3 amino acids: CASTPSVIRLVDTGELFF. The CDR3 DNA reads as TGCGCCAGCACCCCCTCGGTTATAAGACTAGTAGACACCGGGGAGCTGTTTTTT.

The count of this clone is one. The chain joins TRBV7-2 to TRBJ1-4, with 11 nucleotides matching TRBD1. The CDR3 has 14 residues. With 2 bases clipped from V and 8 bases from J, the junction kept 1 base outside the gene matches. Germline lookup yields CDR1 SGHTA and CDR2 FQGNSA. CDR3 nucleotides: TGTGCCAGCAGCTTATGGACAGGGGGCGAAAAACTGTTTTTT. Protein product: CASSLWTGGEKLFF.

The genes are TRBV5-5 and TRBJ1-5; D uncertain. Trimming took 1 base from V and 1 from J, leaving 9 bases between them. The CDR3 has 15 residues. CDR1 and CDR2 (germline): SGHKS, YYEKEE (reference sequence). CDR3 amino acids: CASSLWGLSNQPQHF. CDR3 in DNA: TGTGCCAGCAGCTTGTGGGGTCTAAGCAATCAGCCCCAGCATTTT. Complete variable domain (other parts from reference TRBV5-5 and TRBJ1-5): DAGVTQSPTHLIKTRGQQVTLRCSPISGHKSVSWYQQVLGQGPQFIFQYYEKEERGRGNFPDRFSARQFPNYSSELNVNALLLGDSALYLCASSLWGLSNQPQHFGDGTRLSIL.

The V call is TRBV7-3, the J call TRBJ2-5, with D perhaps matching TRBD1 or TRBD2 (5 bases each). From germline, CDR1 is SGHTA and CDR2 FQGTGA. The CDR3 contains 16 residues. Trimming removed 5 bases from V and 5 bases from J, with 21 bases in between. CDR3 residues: CASSRGSGTPWETQYF. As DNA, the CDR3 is TGTGCCAGCAGCCGAGGATCGGGGACCCCTTGGGAGACCCAGTACTTC.

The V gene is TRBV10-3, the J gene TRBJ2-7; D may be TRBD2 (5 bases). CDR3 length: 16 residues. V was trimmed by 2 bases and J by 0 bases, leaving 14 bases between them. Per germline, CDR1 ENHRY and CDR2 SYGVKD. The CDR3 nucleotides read TGTGCCATCAGTGAGAGCGGTTCGGGGTTCTCCTACGAGCAGTACTTC. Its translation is CAISESGSGFSYEQYF.

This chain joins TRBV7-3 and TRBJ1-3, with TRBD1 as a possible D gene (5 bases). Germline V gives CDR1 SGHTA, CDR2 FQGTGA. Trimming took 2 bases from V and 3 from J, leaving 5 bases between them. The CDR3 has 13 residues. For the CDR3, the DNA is TGTGCCAGCAGCTTACAGGGTGGAAACACCATATATTTT. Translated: CASSLQGGNTIYF.

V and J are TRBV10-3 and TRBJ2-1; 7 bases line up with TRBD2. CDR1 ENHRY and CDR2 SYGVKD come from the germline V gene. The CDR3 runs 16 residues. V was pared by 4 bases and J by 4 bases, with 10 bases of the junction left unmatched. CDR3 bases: TGTGCCATCAGTGCCGGTAGAAGCGGGATTTACAATGAGCAGTTCTTC. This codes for CAISAGRSGIYNEQFF.

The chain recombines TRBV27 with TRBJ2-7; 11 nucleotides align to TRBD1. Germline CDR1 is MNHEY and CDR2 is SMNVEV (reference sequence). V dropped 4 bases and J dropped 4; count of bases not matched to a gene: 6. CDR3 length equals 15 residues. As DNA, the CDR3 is TGTGCCAGCAGTTCCGGACAGGGGGCGAGGTACGAGCAGTACTTC. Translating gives CASSSGQGARYEQYF.